Only a few counts were recorded for the clone carrying this TCR beta chain. This sample stems from a study of neoadjuvant anti-PD-1 for oral cavity cancer. Looking at the study overall: Patients mostly received three to four biweekly nivolumab doses at 3 mg/kg before surgery.

Germline values: CDR1 SGHVS, CDR2 FNYEAQ. The CDR3 loop spans 13 amino acids. V was cut by 5 bases and J by 10 bases, with 15 bases left in between. Documented time point: after neoadjuvant nivolumab, at surgical resection. This table comes from immunoSEQ multiplex PCR, and its TCRdb copy is limited to in-frame clones, with some not included. The table records around 68,000 clones, about nine tenths of them present only once. This clonotype was obtained from a person aged 35-79 years with oral cavity squamous cell carcinoma. The chain couples TRBV7-6 to TRBJ1-5; the D is unclear. The specimen was PBMCs, collected after nivolumab (anti-PD-1) treatment. Written as DNA, the CDR3 is TGTGCCAGCAGCCTCGCGCATGCTGACCCCCAGCATTTT. Translating it yields CASSLAHADPQHF.